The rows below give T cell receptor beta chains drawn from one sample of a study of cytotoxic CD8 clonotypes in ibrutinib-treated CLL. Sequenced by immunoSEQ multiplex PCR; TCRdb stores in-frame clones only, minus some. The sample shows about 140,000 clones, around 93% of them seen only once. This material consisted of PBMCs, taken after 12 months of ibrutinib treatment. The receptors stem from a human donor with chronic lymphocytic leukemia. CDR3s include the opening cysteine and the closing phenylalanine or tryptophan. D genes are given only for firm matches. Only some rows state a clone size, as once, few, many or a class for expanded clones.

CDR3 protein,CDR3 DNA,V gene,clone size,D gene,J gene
CASSRDIANTGELFF,TGTGCCAGCAGCCGCGACATCGCGAACACCGGGGAGCTGTTTTTT,TRBV5-6,NA,NA,TRBJ2-2
CASSKHLGNTIYF,TGTGCCAGTAGTAAACACCTTGGAAACACCATATATTTT,TRBV19,NA,NA,TRBJ1-3
CASRTGQGTYEQYF,TGCGCCAGCAGGACAGGACAGGGTACCTACGAGCAGTACTTC,TRBV5-1,NA,TRBD1,TRBJ2-7
CASMDRLNQPQHF,TGTGCCAGTATGGACAGACTCAATCAGCCCCAGCATTTT,TRBV19,NA,NA,TRBJ1-5
CASGRERKYF,TGTGCCAGCGGGAGGGAACGGAAGTACTTC,TRBV6-5,NA,TRBD2,TRBJ2-7
CASSVEGLAGGPYNEQFF,TGTGCCAGCAGCGTAGAGGGACTAGCGGGAGGGCCGTACAATGAGCAGTTCTTC,TRBV9,NA,TRBD2,TRBJ2-1
CASRRPTSEQFF,TGTGCCAGCAGACGACCCACAAGTGAGCAGTTCTTC,TRBV27,once,NA,TRBJ2-1
CASRLGGDNTGELFF,TGTGCCAGCAGGTTGGGGGGAGACAACACCGGGGAGCTGTTTTTT,TRBV28,few,NA,TRBJ2-2
CAIRKQGTDTQYF,TGTGCCATAAGGAAGCAGGGCACAGATACGCAGTATTTT,TRBV5-3,NA,NA,TRBJ2-3
CASSVDSGRGEQYF,TGTGCCAGCAGCGTAGACAGCGGGAGGGGCGAGCAGTACTTC,TRBV9,NA,TRBD2,TRBJ2-7
CASSQEIGADTGELFF,TGCGCCAGCAGCCAAGAGATTGGGGCGGACACCGGGGAGCTGTTTTTT,TRBV4-3,NA,NA,TRBJ2-2
CASSPTGYEQYF,TGTGCCAGCAGCCCTACAGGCTACGAGCAGTACTTC,TRBV6-6,NA,NA,TRBJ2-7
CASSLGLAGGYEQYF,TGTGCCAGCAGCTTGGGACTAGCGGGAGGCTACGAGCAGTACTTC,TRBV5-5,NA,TRBD2,TRBJ2-7
CASSRGTGGCGANVLTF,TGCGCCAGCAGTCGCGGGACAGGGGGCTGTGGGGCCAACGTCCTGACTTTC,TRBV23-1,once,TRBD1,TRBJ2-6
CASSKDRTDTQYF,TGTGCCAGCAGCAAGGACAGGACAGATACGCAGTATTTT,TRBV7-3,NA,TRBD1,TRBJ2-3
CAWSVHKSYEQYF,TGTGCCTGGAGTGTACATAAAAGCTACGAGCAGTACTTC,TRBV30,NA,NA,TRBJ2-7
CASSTSGSPTREQYF,TGTGCCAGTAGTACTAGCGGGAGCCCCACTCGCGAGCAGTACTTC,TRBV19,NA,TRBD2,TRBJ2-7